This is a list of T cell receptor beta chains from one sample in a study of T-cell memory formation after mild COVID-19. TCRdb used MiXCR to reprocess the 5' RACE reads, holding one entry per CDR3 protein. The table lists around 310,000 distinct CDR3 sequences, roughly 15% of them singletons. Input material: PBMCs or a T cell subset sorted from them (not recorded which). The receptors shown here come from a man younger than 35 who had mild COVID-19 (a few samples of this study predate the infection). Cell type and time point are not known. CDR3s include the opening cysteine and the closing phenylalanine or tryptophan. D genes are given only for firm matches. Clone size is shown for a subset of rows, as once, few, many or a class of expanded clone.

J	D	size	V	CDR3	DNA
TRBJ2-5	-	-	TRBV20-1	CSARSIGGPQETQYF	TGCAGTGCTAGAAGTATCGGGGGCCCACAAGAGACCCAGTACTTC
TRBJ2-1	TRBD2	many	TRBV20-1	CSARKGGLGNEQFF	TGCAGTGCCCGAAAGGGAGGGTTGGGCAATGAGCAGTTCTTC
TRBJ2-1	TRBD1	-	TRBV4-3	CASGDRGHPVNEQFF	TGCGCCAGCGGGGACAGGGGCCACCCGGTGAATGAGCAGTTCTTC
TRBJ2-2	-	many	TRBV5-1	CASRSVSTGELFF	TGCGCCAGCAGATCGGTTAGCACCGGGGAGCTGTTTTTT
TRBJ2-1	-	few	TRBV10-3	CAITSGTYNEQFF	TGTGCCATCACCTCCGGGACCTACAATGAGCAGTTCTTC
TRBJ1-5	-	-	TRBV24-1	CATSEGTGYQPQHF	TGTGCCACCAGTGAGGGGACCGGGTATCAGCCCCAGCATTTT
TRBJ1-2	-	-	TRBV6-5	CASSYTDRYGYTF	TGTGCCAGCAGTTACACGGATCGCTATGGCTACACCTTC
TRBJ2-5	TRBD2	many	TRBV7-9	CASSFSTSGGPAETQYF	TGTGCCAGCAGCTTCTCGACTAGCGGGGGACCCGCAGAGACCCAGTACTTC
TRBJ2-5	TRBD2	-	TRBV12-3/TRBV12-4	CASSPILLAGAQETQYF	TGTGCCAGCAGTCCCATATTACTAGCGGGGGCCCAAGAGACCCAGTACTTC
TRBJ2-1	-	-	TRBV5-1	CASSGTDPSYNEQFF	TGCGCCAGCAGCGGTACGGACCCGTCCTACAATGAGCAGTTCTTC
TRBJ1-1	-	many	TRBV10-1	CASSEYGKGNTEAFF	TGCGCCAGCAGTGAGTATGGGAAAGGGAACACTGAAGCTTTCTTT
TRBJ1-1	-	few	TRBV15	CATSREWAEAFF	TGTGCCACCAGCAGAGAGTGGGCTGAAGCTTTCTTT
TRBJ2-1	TRBD2	few	TRBV7-3	CASKRTSGEDEQFF	TGTGCCAGCAAAAGGACTAGCGGGGAAGATGAGCAGTTCTTC
TRBJ1-1	-	few	TRBV9	CASSVLTAGEAFF	TGTGCCAGCAGCGTCCTAACCGCGGGAGAGGCTTTCTTT
TRBJ2-1	-	few	TRBV7-3	CASSFSLGNEQFF	TGTGCCAGCAGCTTTTCTTTGGGAAATGAGCAGTTCTTC
TRBJ2-7	-	-	TRBV6-5	CASSYGENAAYEQYF	TGTGCCAGCAGTTACGGGGAAAACGCAGCCTACGAGCAGTACTTC
TRBJ1-4	-	once	TRBV27	CASSGAPNGEKLFF	TGTGCCAGCAGTGGGGCCCCCAATGGCGAAAAACTGTTTTTT
TRBJ1-4	-	-	TRBV4-1	CASSYSLGEEKLFF	TGCGCCAGCAGCTATTCGCTGGGTGAAGAAAAACTGTTTTTT
TRBJ1-2	-	-	TRBV19	CASSFSGWAGYTF	TGTGCCAGTAGTTTTTCAGGGTGGGCTGGCTACACCTTC
TRBJ1-6	-	-	TRBV11-2	CASILRPQALPLHF	TGTGCCAGCATCCTCCGGCCCCAGGCCTTACCCCTCCACTTT
TRBJ2-1	TRBD1	-	TRBV4-1	CASSPPGRGNEQFF	TGCGCCAGCAGCCCCCCGGGCAGGGGGAATGAGCAGTTCTTC
TRBJ2-5	-	few	TRBV5-1	CASRKVGAGLQETQYF	TGCGCCAGCAGGAAGGTGGGAGCAGGGCTCCAAGAGACCCAGTACTTC
TRBJ2-5	-	few	TRBV7-2	CASHRDGLRGAQYF	TGTGCCAGCCACCGGGACGGCCTCCGTGGCGCCCAGTACTTC